This TCR beta chain was recorded in a study of early stage breast cancer tumors. CDR3 length: 15 amino acids. Per the germline V gene, CDR1 is SGHDT and CDR2 is YYEEEE. In regard to this clone: Its antigen remains unidentified. At one of its ends the junction is not consistent with the germline gene, which may arise from a read error.

Blood replicates held 0.5 ug DNA, tumor or normal breast approximately 1.5 ug, two each. The method was immunoSEQ multiplex PCR; TCRdb's version includes in-frame clones alone and lacks a portion of them. The table shows roughly 21,000 clones, with 75% to 80% occurring only once. Study-level findings and limits: Tumors had approximately 2.5-fold higher T cell density and higher clonality than adjacent normal breast tissue. Most shared enriched TCRB sequences were commonly generated ones.

This chain connects TRBV5-6 to TRBJ2-6; D is unresolved. The receptor was isolated from a person aged 55 to 69 with breast cancer. Sequenced: blood. As DNA, the CDR3 is TGTACCAGCCACCGTGAAGGGTCGGGGGCCAACGTCCTGACTTTC. Translation: CTSHREGSGANVLTF.